A selection of T cell receptor beta chains follows, all from one sample in a study of blood T cells in healthy people across ages. TCRdb ran MiXCR on the 5' RACE reads and lists one entry per CDR3 protein. Here the sample spans 700,000 to 900,000 distinct CDR3 sequences, roughly 53% being singletons. The sample was blood. These receptor sequences come from a man older than 75 in good health. Both conserved end residues are part of each CDR3. A D gene is named only where the DNA matches it firmly. Clone size is given for some rows only: seen once, a few or many times, or a class if the clone is expanded.

TRBV3-1,.,TRBJ2-7,.,TGTGCCAGCAGCCAATCCAGCACGGTCTTAGGCTCCTACGAGCAGTACTTC,CASSQSSTVLGSYEQYF
TRBV7-9,.,TRBJ2-2,.,TGTGCCAGCAGCCATTCCGCTGGCGCTTTTGGGGAGCTGTTTTTT,CASSHSAGAFGELFF
TRBV2,.,TRBJ2-1,TRBD2,TGTGCCGGCAGTGAGGCGCCAACTAGCGGGAGGGACCATGAGCAGTTCTTC,CAGSEAPTSGRDHEQFF
TRBV15,.,TRBJ2-3,TRBD2,TGTGCCACCAGCAGAACGACTAGCGGGAGGCTAAGCACAGATACGCAGTATTTT,CATSRTTSGRLSTDTQYF
TRBV12-3/TRBV12-4,.,TRBJ2-1,TRBD2,TGTGCCAGCAGTTTAGTGACTAGCCCCAGCGGGCTTAATGAGCAGTTCTTC,CASSLVTSPSGLNEQFF
TRBV7-4,few,TRBJ2-3,.,TGTGCCAGCAGCTTACGTGGGACACACAGATACGCGTATTTT,CASSLRGTHRYAYF
TRBV5-1,few,TRBJ2-1,TRBD1,TGCGCCAGCAGTCGCGGACAGGGAGGTAATGAGCAGTTCTTC,CASSRGQGGNEQFF
TRBV5-1,.,TRBJ1-4,.,TGCGCCAGCAGCTTGGGACAAGTCTTAACTAATGAAAAACTGTTTTTT,CASSLGQVLTNEKLFF
TRBV13,few,TRBJ2-7,TRBD1,TGTGCCAGCAGTACCTGGACAGGGAAGTCCTACGAGCAGTACTTC,CASSTWTGKSYEQYF
TRBV6-6,.,TRBJ2-5,.,TGTGCCACCGACGGTCGACCAAGGGAGACCCAGTACTTC,CATDGRPRETQYF
TRBV3-1,.,TRBJ2-1,TRBD1,TGTGCCAGCAGCTCAGACAGGGCCACTGAGCAGTTCTTC,CASSSDRATEQFF
TRBV7-2,.,TRBJ1-2,.,TGTGCCAGCAGCTTAGCTGGGCAGGGTATCTATGGCTACACCTTC,CASSLAGQGIYGYTF
TRBV25-1,.,TRBJ1-4,.,TGTGCCAGCAGTGAGCCGGGAGGTTATGAAAAACTGTTTTTT,CASSEPGGYEKLFF
TRBV7-3,.,TRBJ2-3,TRBD2,TGTGCCAGCAGCTTACGGGGACTAGCGGGAGACGGAACAGATACGCAGTATTTT,CASSLRGLAGDGTDTQYF